These 4 T cell receptor beta chains were sequenced from one sample in a study of cytomegalovirus exposure and HLA in healthy donors. The data were produced by immunoSEQ multiplex PCR, yet TCRdb's version contains in-frame clones alone and is incomplete. There are fewer than 200,000 clones in the sample; approximately 86% occur only once, and about 2.3% lies in the top ten. Sequencing input: PBMCs. These TCRs come from a young woman in good health and CMV-seronegative.

The rearrangement joins TRBV5-6 to TRBJ2-3, with 12 bases matching TRBD2. V dropped 2 bases and J dropped 0; count of bases not matched to a gene: 10. The CDR3 consists of 19 residues. Germline CDR1 SGHDT, CDR2 YYEEEE. CDR3 coding DNA: TGTGCCAGCAGCTTCGGGACTAGCGGGCCTCATACTAGCACAGATACGCAGTATTTT. It codes for CASSFGTSGPHTSTDTQYF.

V usage is TRBV6-5 and J usage is TRBJ2-7, with D tentatively TRBD1 (5 bases). V was clipped by 6 bases and J by 0 bases, with 9 bases between them. The CDR3 loop spans 13 amino acids. In germline, CDR1 is MNHEY, CDR2 SVGAGI. CDR3 sequence (DNA): TGTGCCAGCAGACAGGCGAGCTCCTACGAGCAGTACTTC. It specifies CASRQASSYEQYF.

J is TRBJ2-7 and V is TRBV7-2, with D tentatively TRBD1 (6 bases). This CDR3 contains 14 residues. CDR1 is SGHTA, CDR2 FQGNSA, per germline. Trimming left V 3 bases short and J 2 bases short, with 11 bases between. CDR3 DNA: TGTGCCAGCAGCTTGACAGGACGCACCTACGAGCAGTACTTC. This sequence encodes CASSLTGRTYEQYF.

The rearrangement uses TRBV30 and TRBJ2-5; TRBD2 agrees at 7 bases. The trim removed 2 bases at V and 2 bases at J, leaving 2 bases unmatched. The CDR3 spans 13 residues. Germline CDR1 and CDR2: GTSNPN and SVGIG (reference sequence). CDR3 sequence reads: CAWSKRDQETQYF. CDR3 nucleotide sequence: TGTGCCTGGAGTAAGCGGGATCAAGAGACCCAGTACTTC.